This is a list of T cell receptor beta chains from one sample in a study of post-analysis software for immune sequencing data. TCRdb called the PCR reads again in MiXCR, with one record for every CDR3 protein. The repertoire holds 750,000 to 950,000 distinct CDR3 sequences, with about 50% as singletons. The sequencing input was blood. All receptors come from a girl aged 10-17 years with multiple sclerosis. Both conserved end residues are part of each CDR3.

CDR3	J	V
CASSPRKIEASGNNEQFF	TRBJ2-1	TRBV7-9
CASSPWGSKGYEQYF	TRBJ2-7	TRBV12-3/TRBV12-4
CASSDRGLTYEQYF	TRBJ2-7	TRBV7-2
CASSLAGEGYGYTF	TRBJ1-2	TRBV5-1
CASSESSKYGYTF	TRBJ1-2	TRBV6-1
CSVEDRRSYEQYF	TRBJ2-7	TRBV29-1
CASTNRDRGDNEQFF	TRBJ2-1	TRBV12-3/TRBV12-4
CASSPEQGLQTYTQYF	TRBJ2-3	TRBV5-1
CATQEGGRSTEAFF	TRBJ1-1	TRBV19
CASSPRPGGVIDYEQYF	TRBJ2-7	TRBV6-1
CSVDQPDRATYNEQFF	TRBJ2-1	TRBV29-1
CASSLAWRETQYF	TRBJ2-5	TRBV5-1
CASSSRRGQPYNEQFF	TRBJ2-1	TRBV13
CASALGNIQYF	TRBJ2-4	TRBV25-1
CASSQDRGNTDTQYF	TRBJ2-3	TRBV3-1
CASSPGQASSGANVLTF	TRBJ2-6	TRBV2
CASSLAPGVADEQFF	TRBJ2-1	TRBV7-2
CASSQRKPGTSIGTQYF	TRBJ2-5	TRBV3-1
CASSYKGQGHNEQFF	TRBJ2-1	TRBV6-5
CSAAGGRSLNYGYTF	TRBJ1-2	TRBV20-1
CASSIGTYSNQPQHF	TRBJ1-5	TRBV5-1
CASSPKGKRQFYNEQFF	TRBJ2-1	TRBV18
CSARTGAVRDSYNEQFF	TRBJ2-1	TRBV20-1
CASSLGLGANIQYF	TRBJ2-4	TRBV7-8
CATSDPRTSGNEQYF	TRBJ2-7	TRBV24-1
CASSPGGPLGKQYF	TRBJ2-3	TRBV7-9